Presented here are 23 T cell receptor beta chains from one specimen sequenced in a study of cytomegalovirus exposure and HLA in healthy donors. PCR amplification relied on 60 Vbeta primers (plus 13 Jbeta primers). The method was immunoSEQ multiplex PCR; TCRdb's version includes in-frame clones alone and lacks a portion of them. The sample holds about 150,000 clones, nearly 90% seen once. Sequenced input: PBMCs. All receptors derive from a woman between 40 and 50 years old in good health and CMV-seronegative.

This chain links TRBV5-6 with TRBJ2-7, with 7 positions matching TRBD2. Germline CDR1 SGHDT, CDR2 YYEEEE. V was clipped by 4 bases and J by 0 bases; unmatched bases: 10. The CDR3 has 16 residues. The CDR3 spells CASSASPAGVSYEQYF. The CDR3 region has the DNA TGTGCCAGCAGCGCCAGTCCGGCGGGAGTCTCCTACGAGCAGTACTTC.

The rearrangement uses TRBV4-1 and TRBJ2-7, with 7 bases fitting TRBD1. V trimming: 0 bases; J trimming: 2 bases; junction bases outside the gene matches: 4. This CDR3 comprises 15 residues. From germline, CDR1 is MGHRA and CDR2 YSYEKL. The CDR3 DNA reads TGCGCCAGCAGCCAAGAAGGGACAGTACCCTACGAGCAGTACTTC. Its translation is CASSQEGTVPYEQYF.

The V gene is TRBV7-9, the J gene TRBJ2-1; D call uncertain. The CDR3 is 12 residues long. Germline values: CDR1 SEHNR, CDR2 FQNEAQ (reference sequence). The V end lost 4 bases, the J end lost 9 bases, and 10 bases lay between the germline ends. The CDR3 region has the DNA TGTGCCAGCAGCTGGGTATCGGGTGAGCAGTTCTTC. Translated: CASSWVSGEQFF.

V usage is TRBV6-1 and J usage is TRBJ2-1; 11 bases are shared with TRBD2. V lost 4 bases and J lost 0; bases outside the gene matches: 8. The CDR3 length is 18 residues. Germline CDR1 is MNHNS and CDR2 is SASEGT. The CDR3 is CASSVISGRASSYNEQFF. The CDR3 nucleotides read TGTGCCAGCAGTGTAATTAGCGGGAGGGCGAGCTCCTACAATGAGCAGTTCTTC.

The count of this clone is one. The genes are TRBV7-8 and TRBJ1-3; 7 bases match TRBD1. The length of the CDR3 is 14 residues. J gave up 9 bases and V 5 bases, and 10 bases lay outside the gene matches. The germline V gene has CDR1 SGHVS and CDR2 FQNEAQ. CDR3 DNA sequence: TGTGCCAGCAGCCGGGACAGCCCCTGGAGCACCATATATTTT. Translation gives CASSRDSPWSTIYF.

This chain joins TRBV10-3 and TRBJ2-7; TRBD2 might be the D (6 bases). Germline V lookup: CDR1 ENHRY, CDR2 SYGVKD. Trimming cost V 5 bases and J 3 bases, with 17 bases left between them. This CDR3 has 15 amino acids. The CDR3 coding sequence is TGTGCCATCAGTACGGCGGGGACCTTGAACTACGAGCAGTACTTC. It specifies CAISTAGTLNYEQYF.

This clone was counted between two and nine times. This rearrangement joins TRBV19 to TRBJ2-7, with 7 bases identical to TRBD2. The V gene's germline CDR1 is LNHDA and CDR2 SQIVND (reference sequence). The CDR3 is made up of 14 amino acids. V shed 5 bases and J 3 bases; nucleotides not matched to a gene: 7. In DNA, the CDR3 is TGTGCCAGTAGTCAGGCGGGAGTGAACTACGAGCAGTACTTC. Amino acid sequence: CASSQAGVNYEQYF.

The CDR3 spells CASSYDLNEQFF. The DNA for the CDR3 is TGTGCCAGCAGCTATGACTTGAATGAGCAGTTCTTC. The chain employs TRBV11-2 and TRBJ2-1, with D uncertain. Germline CDR1 SGHAT, CDR2 FQNNGV. The CDR3 has 12 amino acids. The V end was cut by 4 bases, the J end by 7 bases, with 8 bases between. Full variable domain (outside the CDR3, taken from reference TRBV11-2 and TRBJ2-1): EAGVAQSPRYKIIEKRQSVAFWCNPISGHATLYWYQQILGQGPKLLIQFQNNGVVDDSQLPKDRFSAERLKGVDSTLKIQPAKLEDSAVYLCASSYDLNEQFFGPGTRLTVL.

The sample holds a few counts of this clone. CDR3 sequence (DNA): TGCGCCAGCTCTAGAGGAGGGGGGGAAGGCACTGAAGCTTTCTTT. It specifies CASSRGGGEGTEAFF. V is TRBV5-1 and J is TRBJ1-1; maybe TRBD1 (6 bases). Germline CDR1 SGHRS, CDR2 YFSETQ. This CDR3 region has 15 residues. Trimming cost V 7 bases and J 4 bases, with 20 bases left between them.

V usage is TRBV10-3 and J usage is TRBJ1-2; TRBD1 matches at 9 bases. This CDR3 has 16 amino acids. V trimming: 3 bases; J trimming: 0 bases; junction bases outside the gene matches: 5. CDR1 is ENHRY, CDR2 SYGVKD, per germline. Here the CDR3 DNA reads TGTGCCATCAGTGAACAGGGGGCTTCGACTAACTATGGCTACACCTTC. As protein: CAISEQGASTNYGYTF.

Points on this clone: The sample contains more than one DNA sequence encoding this CDR3. The CDR3 reads CASSLGGAQPQHF. In DNA form, the CDR3 reads TGCGCCAGCAGCCTAGGGGGCGCGCAACCCCAGCATTTT. The V and J genes are TRBV5-1 and TRBJ1-5; 7 positions match TRBD1. V lost 4 bases and J lost 10; bases outside the gene matches: 8. The CDR3 covers 13 residues. CDR1 is SGHRS, CDR2 YFSETQ, per germline.

This clone was detected once. The junction departs from germline at one end; a sequencing error may be responsible. The gene calls are TRBV2 and TRBJ2-1, with D unclear. The germline gives CDR1 SNHLY, CDR2 FYNNEI. The CDR3 is 15 residues long. The CDR3, as DNA: TGTGCAAGCAGTGCTGAGCTGCCCTCCTACAATGAGCAGTTCTTC. The encoded protein is CASSAELPSYNEQFF.

V is TRBV4-1 and J is TRBJ2-5; 7 bases are shared with TRBD1. From germline, CDR1 is MGHRA and CDR2 YSYEKL. Trimming removed 4 bases from V and 4 bases from J; junction bases left unmatched: 6. There are 14 residues in the CDR3. CDR3 amino acids: CASSLFDRAETQYF. The CDR3 region has the DNA TGCGCCAGCAGCCTTTTCGACAGGGCAGAGACCCAGTACTTC.

The genes are TRBV9 and TRBJ2-1; D possibly corresponds to TRBD2 (6 bases). The CDR3 has 14 residues. With 3 bases removed from V and 6 bases from J, the gap between germline ends came to 13 bases. The V gene's germline CDR1 is SGDLS and CDR2 YYNGEE. CDR3 protein: CASSAGLGINEQFF. CDR3 nucleotide sequence: TGTGCCAGCAGCGCGGGACTTGGGATCAATGAGCAGTTCTTC. Full variable domain (rest looked up from reference TRBV9 and TRBJ2-1): DSGVTQTPKHLITATGQRVTLRCSPRSGDLSVYWYQQSLDQGLQFLIQYYNGEERAKGNILERFSAQQFPDLHSELNLSSLELGDSALYFCASSAGLGINEQFFGPGTRLTVL.

This clone has only one observation. This sequence joins TRBV27 and TRBJ2-7; TRBD1 aligns across 7 bases. This CDR3 has 13 residues. After removal of 8 bases from V and 2 bases from J, the junction contained 6 bases not matched to a gene. CDR1 MNHEY and CDR2 SMNVEV come from the germline V gene (reference sequence). The CDR3: CASRTGLTYEQYF. DNA of the CDR3: TGTGCCAGCCGGACAGGCCTGACCTACGAGCAGTACTTC.

This chain joins TRBV7-9 and TRBJ2-3, with D uncertain. This CDR3 has 12 residues. The germline CDR1 and CDR2 sequences are SEHNR and FQNEAQ (reference sequence). The V gene lost 6 bases and the J gene lost 2 bases, with 6 bases spanning the gap. The CDR3 loop is CASRRITDTQYF. CDR3 sequence (DNA): TGTGCCAGCAGGCGGATCACAGATACGCAGTATTTT.

In its sample, this clone was seen a few times. The identical CDR3 is also encoded by other nucleotide sequences in the sample. The gene calls are TRBV5-4 and TRBJ2-7; the D is unclear. From germline, CDR1 is SGHNT and CDR2 YYREEE (reference sequence). This CDR3 is 13 amino acids long. V was clipped by 0 bases and J by 1 base, with 5 bases between them. In DNA, the CDR3 is TGTGCCAGCAGCTTGGGGCAGTCCTACGAGCAGTACTTC. Its translation is CASSLGQSYEQYF.

Concerning this clone: Distinct nucleotide sequences in the sample also encode this CDR3. The chain couples TRBV30 to TRBJ1-1; 7 bases are a match to TRBD1. Germline CDR1 is GTSNPN and CDR2 is SVGIG (reference sequence). J was trimmed by 8 bases and V by 4 bases; bases with no gene match: 10. The CDR3 consists of 13 residues. Here the CDR3 DNA reads TGTGCCTGGACAGTTGGGACAGCAGGCGAAGCTTTCTTT. Translating it yields CAWTVGTAGEAFF.

The chain carries TRBV7-9 and TRBJ2-3; 10 positions match TRBD2. In germline, CDR1 is SEHNR, CDR2 FQNEAQ (reference sequence). With 3 bases clipped from V and 1 base from J, the junction kept 1 base outside the gene matches. This CDR3 has 15 amino acids. The CDR3 nucleotides read TGTGCCAGCAGCTTGAGCGGGAGGGGCACAGATACGCAGTATTTT. Translation: CASSLSGRGTDTQYF.

The V call is TRBV9, the J call TRBJ2-1, with TRBD2 identical over 7 bases. Trimming removed 1 base from V and 4 bases from J; junction bases left unmatched: 5. CDR1 and CDR2 (germline): SGDLS, YYNGEE. This CDR3 comprises 15 residues. Written as DNA, the CDR3 is TGTGCCAGCAGCGTAATGGCTAGCGGTTACAATGAGCAGTTCTTC. It translates to CASSVMASGYNEQFF. Combining the CDR3 with reference TRBV9 and TRBJ2-1 gives the whole variable domain DSGVTQTPKHLITATGQRVTLRCSPRSGDLSVYWYQQSLDQGLQFLIQYYNGEERAKGNILERFSAQQFPDLHSELNLSSLELGDSALYFCASSVMASGYNEQFFGPGTRLTVL.

The V gene is TRBV7-6, the J gene TRBJ2-3, with 8 nucleotides matching TRBD2. Germline-derived CDR1 and CDR2 are SGHVS and FNYEAQ. CDR3 length: 15 amino acids. The V gene end was trimmed by 2 bases and the J gene end by 0 bases; junction bases not matched to a gene: 1. The CDR3 is CASSLSGGSTDTQYF. The CDR3 DNA reads as TGTGCCAGCAGCTTAAGCGGGGGCAGCACAGATACGCAGTATTTT.

Only one count was recorded for this clone. Other DNA sequences of this sample code for an identical CDR3. V gene TRBV6-1 combines with J gene TRBJ2-5; 8 bases agree with TRBD2. Germline V gene data show CDR1 as MNHNS and CDR2 as SASEGT. This CDR3 is 14 amino acids long. The junction had 6 bases not matched to a gene; V was cut back by 5 bases and J by 4 bases. CDR3 residues: CASSTGLVPETQYF. The CDR3 bases are TGTGCCAGCAGTACGGGACTAGTCCCAGAGACCCAGTACTTC.

This chain joins TRBV29-1 and TRBJ2-7; 8 positions match TRBD1. The germline V gene has CDR1 SQVTM and CDR2 ANQGSEA. V gave up 5 bases and J gave up 7 bases; unmatched junction bases: 13. CDR3 size: 14 residues. The CDR3 sequence: CSVLPTGAWGEQYF. In DNA form, the CDR3 reads TGCAGCGTTCTCCCGACAGGGGCCTGGGGGGAGCAGTACTTC.